Listed below are T cell receptor beta chains from one sample, sequenced in a study of shared clonotypes between healthy human individuals. Measured with immunoSEQ multiplex PCR; TCRdb has only the in-frame clones, and not every one. The sample lists around 2.1 million clones; approximately 94% were seen once. Sequenced input: naive CD8+ T cells from PBMCs. The receptors were gathered from a man between 18 and 35 years old in good health. Some clones in this sample may be carry-over from other donors' samples. CDR3s include the opening cysteine and the closing phenylalanine or tryptophan. D genes are given only for firm matches. Size is stated for part of the rows, as once, few or many counts, or as a class when the clone is expanded.

V	J	size	D	CDR3	DNA
TRBV4-1	TRBJ2-7	.	.	CASSQPGTYSYEQYF	TGCGCCAGCAGCCAACCTGGGACGTACTCCTACGAGCAGTACTTC
TRBV28	TRBJ2-1	.	.	CASSSRIRGLVNEQFF	TGTGCCAGCAGTTCCCGAATCCGGGGTTTAGTCAATGAGCAGTTCTTC
TRBV11-2	TRBJ1-1	.	.	CASSSIQPMNTEAFF	TGTGCCAGCAGCTCGATACAGCCGATGAACACTGAAGCTTTCTTT
TRBV19	TRBJ1-1	.	.	CASYTAPTLGDTEAFF	TGTGCCAGCTACACAGCCCCGACCCTCGGGGACACTGAAGCTTTCTTT
TRBV27	TRBJ2-5	.	TRBD2	CASSPRTSGSGFETQYF	TGTGCCAGCAGTCCCCGGACTAGCGGGAGTGGGTTTGAGACCCAGTACTTC
TRBV2	TRBJ2-3	.	TRBD2	CASSVSGRALDTQYF	TGTGCCAGCAGTGTTAGCGGGAGGGCCCTCGATACGCAGTATTTT
TRBV28	TRBJ2-5	.	TRBD2	CASSLLGSGRGERTQYF	TGTGCCAGCTCCCTCCTCGGTAGCGGGAGAGGTGAACGGACCCAGTACTTC
TRBV7-3	TRBJ1-1	few	.	CEITEAFF	TGCGAAATTACTGAAGCTTTCTTT
TRBV10-3	TRBJ2-5	.	.	CAISESDRTETQYF	TGTGCCATCAGTGAGTCTGACAGGACTGAGACCCAGTACTTC
TRBV9	TRBJ2-1	.	TRBD2	CASSTTRQREPNNEQFF	TGTGCCAGCAGCACCACAAGGCAGCGGGAGCCCAACAATGAGCAGTTCTTC
TRBV6-5	TRBJ2-5	.	.	CASSYGGTQYF	TGTGCCAGCAGTTACGGGGGGACCCAGTACTTC
TRBV5-4	TRBJ1-2	.	.	CASSQEEYYGYTF	TGTGCCAGCAGCCAGGAAGAATACTATGGCTACACCTTC
TRBV11-2	TRBJ1-5	.	.	CASSLSPNQPQHF	TGTGCCAGCAGCTTGAGTCCAAATCAGCCCCAGCATTTT
TRBV4-1	TRBJ2-7	.	TRBD1	CASSQGRRTGVPEQYF	TGCGCCAGCAGCCAAGGGAGGAGGACAGGGGTTCCCGAGCAGTACTTC
TRBV7-9	TRBJ2-1	.	.	CASSRLGNFYNEQFF	TGTGCCAGCAGCCGCCTGGGAAATTTCTACAATGAGCAGTTCTTC
TRBV7-9	TRBJ2-5	.	TRBD2	CASSPRTSRAGETQYF	TGTGCCAGCAGCCCGAGGACTAGCCGGGCGGGAGAGACCCAGTACTTC
TRBV27	TRBJ2-7	.	.	CASSSPQLETGPHEQYF	TGTGCCAGCAGTTCCCCCCAACTAGAGACAGGACCCCACGAGCAGTACTTC
TRBV7-3	TRBJ2-2	.	.	CASSLMGSGELFF	TGTGCCAGCAGCTTAATGGGGTCCGGGGAGCTGTTTTTT
TRBV7-9	TRBJ1-1	.	.	CASSPAGWGGTEAFF	TGTGCCAGCAGCCCGGCGGGCTGGGGGGGAACTGAAGCTTTCTTT
TRBV19	TRBJ2-7	.	TRBD1	CASSTRTGRYEQYF	TGTGCCAGTAGTACCCGGACAGGGAGGTACGAGCAGTACTTC
TRBV15	TRBJ2-7	.	.	CATSSRDGGYEQYF	TGTGCCACCAGCAGCCGGGACGGGGGCTACGAGCAGTACTTC
TRBV11-3	TRBJ1-4	.	TRBD1	CASIKPGQENEKLFF	TGTGCCAGCATCAAACCGGGACAGGAAAATGAAAAACTGTTTTTT
TRBV28	TRBJ1-1	.	.	CASSLLVLQGNTEAFF	TGTGCCAGCAGCTTATTAGTTTTACAGGGGAACACTGAAGCTTTCTTT
TRBV9	TRBJ2-6	.	.	CASSVVLPGANVLTF	TGTGCCAGCAGCGTAGTCCTCCCTGGGGCCAACGTCCTGACTTTC
TRBV10-3	TRBJ1-4	.	.	CAISESMDSFNEKLFF	TGTGCCATCAGTGAGTCTATGGACAGCTTTAATGAAAAACTGTTTTTT
TRBV11-2	TRBJ2-5	.	TRBD1	CASSPQGAGETQYF	TGTGCCAGCAGCCCACAGGGGGCCGGGGAGACCCAGTACTTC
TRBV19	TRBJ1-5	.	.	CASSRPVGDSGNQPQHF	TGTGCCAGTAGTAGGCCCGTTGGGGATTCCGGCAATCAGCCCCAGCATTTT
TRBV27	TRBJ1-6	.	.	CASSLWTDNSPLHF	TGTGCCAGCAGTTTATGGACAGACAATTCACCCCTCCACTTT
TRBV7-9	TRBJ2-7	.	.	CASSLEAASSYEQYF	TGTGCCAGCAGCTTAGAGGCGGCAAGCTCCTACGAGCAGTACTTC
TRBV7-2	TRBJ2-7	.	.	CASSLGPGSYEQYF	TGTGCCAGCAGCTTAGGACCAGGATCCTACGAGCAGTACTTC
TRBV10-1	TRBJ2-1	.	.	CASSSGYSYNEQFF	TGCGCCAGCAGTAGCGGGTACTCCTACAATGAGCAGTTCTTC
TRBV5-6	TRBJ2-3	few	.	CASSWGTDTQYF	TGTGCCAGCAGCTGGGGCACAGATACGCAGTATTTT
TRBV7-3	TRBJ1-1	.	.	CASSLGWGTEAFF	TGTGCCAGCAGCTTAGGTTGGGGCACTGAAGCTTTCTTT
TRBV28	TRBJ2-2	.	TRBD1	CASSPGTGGWGELFF	TGTGCCAGCAGCCCCGGGACAGGGGGCTGGGGGGAGCTGTTTTTT
TRBV10-1	TRBJ1-1	.	.	CASSGRGTEAFF	TGCGCCAGCAGTGGCAGGGGCACTGAAGCTTTCTTT
TRBV5-1	TRBJ2-7	.	TRBD1	CASSQGQGLSYEQYF	TGCGCCAGCAGCCAAGGACAGGGACTCTCCTACGAGCAGTACTTC
TRBV27	TRBJ2-7	.	.	CASSLMGIREQYF	TGTGCCAGCAGTTTAATGGGGATACGCGAGCAGTACTTC
TRBV9	TRBJ1-2	.	.	CASSERQGGGYTF	TGTGCCAGCAGCGAACGTCAGGGTGGTGGCTACACCTTC
TRBV27	TRBJ1-1	.	TRBD1	CASSFGQGGSTEAFF	TGTGCCAGCAGTTTCGGACAGGGCGGGAGCACTGAAGCTTTCTTT
TRBV5-5	TRBJ1-2	.	.	CASSLAEINYGYTF	TGTGCCAGCAGCTTGGCCGAGATTAACTATGGCTACACCTTC
TRBV19	TRBJ1-1	.	.	CASRSGEGGTEAFF	TGTGCCAGTAGATCCGGAGAGGGCGGCACTGAAGCTTTCTTT
TRBV27	TRBJ2-1	.	.	CASSNLDGGEEQFF	TGTGCCAGCAGTAACCTAGACGGCGGGGAGGAGCAGTTCTTC
TRBV6-5	TRBJ2-7	.	TRBD1	CASSPLGQGSYEQYF	TGTGCCAGCAGTCCCCTAGGACAGGGTTCCTACGAGCAGTACTTC
TRBV27	TRBJ2-5	.	.	CASRGLSRGETQYF	TGTGCCAGCCGGGGGTTATCCCGAGGAGAGACCCAGTACTTC
TRBV27	TRBJ2-7	.	TRBD1	CASSPTGVGEQYF	TGTGCCAGCAGTCCAACAGGGGTGGGCGAGCAGTACTTC
TRBV4-1	TRBJ2-7	.	.	CASSQVQITYEQYF	TGCGCCAGCAGCCAAGTTCAGATAACCTACGAGCAGTACTTC
TRBV5-1	TRBJ2-3	.	TRBD1	CASSWGTGQGAPDTQYF	TGCGCCAGCAGCTGGGGCACGGGACAGGGGGCGCCGGATACGCAGTATTTT
TRBV27	TRBJ2-1	.	TRBD2	CASRPLAGDGNEQFF	TGTGCCAGCAGGCCACTAGCGGGAGATGGTAATGAGCAGTTCTTC
TRBV6-1	TRBJ2-7	.	.	CASSERADTLSSYEQYF	TGTGCCAGCAGTGAGAGGGCAGATACACTTTCCTCCTACGAGCAGTACTTC
TRBV19	TRBJ1-1	few	.	CASSGSFKAFF	TGTGCCAGTAGCGGATCCTTTAAGGCTTTCTTT
TRBV7-2	TRBJ2-7	.	.	CASSSVGWEQYF	TGTGCCAGCAGCTCAGTGGGGTGGGAGCAGTACTTC